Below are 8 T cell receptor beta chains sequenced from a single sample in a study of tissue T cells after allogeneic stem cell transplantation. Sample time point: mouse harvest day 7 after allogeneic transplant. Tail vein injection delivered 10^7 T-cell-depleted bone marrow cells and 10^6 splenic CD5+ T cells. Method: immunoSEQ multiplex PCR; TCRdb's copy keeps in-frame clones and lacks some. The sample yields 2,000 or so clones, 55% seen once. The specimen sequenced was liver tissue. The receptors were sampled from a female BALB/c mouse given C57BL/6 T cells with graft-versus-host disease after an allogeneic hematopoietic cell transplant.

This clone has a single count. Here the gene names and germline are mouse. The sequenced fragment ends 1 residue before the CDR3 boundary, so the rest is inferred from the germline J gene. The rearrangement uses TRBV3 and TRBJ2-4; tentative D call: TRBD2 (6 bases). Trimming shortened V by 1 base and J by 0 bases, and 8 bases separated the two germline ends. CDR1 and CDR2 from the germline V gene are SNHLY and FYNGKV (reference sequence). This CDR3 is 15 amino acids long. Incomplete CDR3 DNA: TGTGCCAGCAGCTTAGGTGGGGGTAGTCAAAACACCTTGTAC. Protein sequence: CASSLGGGSQNTLY. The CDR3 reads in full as CASSLGGGSQNTLYF.

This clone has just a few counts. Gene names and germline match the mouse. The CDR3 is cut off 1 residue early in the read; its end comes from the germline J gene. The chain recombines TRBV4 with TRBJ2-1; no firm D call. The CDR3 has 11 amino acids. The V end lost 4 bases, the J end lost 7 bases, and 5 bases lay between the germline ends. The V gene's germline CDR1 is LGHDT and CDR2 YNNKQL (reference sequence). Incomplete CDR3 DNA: TGTGCCAGCAGCTTTCGAGCTGAGCAGTTC. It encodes CASSFRAEQF. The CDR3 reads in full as CASSFRAEQFF. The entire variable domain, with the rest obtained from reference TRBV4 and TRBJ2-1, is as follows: ETAVFQTPNYHVTQVGNEVSFNCKQTLGHDTMYWYKQDSKKLLKIMFSYNNKQLIVNETVPRRFSPQSSDKAHLNLRIKSVEPEDSAVYLCASSFRAEQFFGPGTRLTVL.

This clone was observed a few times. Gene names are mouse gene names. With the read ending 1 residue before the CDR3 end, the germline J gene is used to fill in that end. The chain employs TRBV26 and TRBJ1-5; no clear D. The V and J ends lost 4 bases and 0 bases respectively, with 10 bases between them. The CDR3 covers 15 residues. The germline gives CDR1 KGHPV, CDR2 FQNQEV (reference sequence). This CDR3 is CASSPDGYNNQAPLF. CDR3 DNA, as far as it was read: TGTGCCAGCAGTCCGGACGGATATAACAACCAGGCTCCGCTT.

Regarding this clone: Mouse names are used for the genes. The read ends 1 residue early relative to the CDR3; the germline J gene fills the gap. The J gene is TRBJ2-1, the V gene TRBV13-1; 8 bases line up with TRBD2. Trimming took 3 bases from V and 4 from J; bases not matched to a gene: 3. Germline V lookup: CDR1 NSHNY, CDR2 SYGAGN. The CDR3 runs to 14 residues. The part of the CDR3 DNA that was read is TGTGCCAGCAGTGCACTGGGGGAGTATGCTGAGCAGTTC. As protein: CASSALGEYAEQF. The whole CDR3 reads CASSALGEYAEQFF.

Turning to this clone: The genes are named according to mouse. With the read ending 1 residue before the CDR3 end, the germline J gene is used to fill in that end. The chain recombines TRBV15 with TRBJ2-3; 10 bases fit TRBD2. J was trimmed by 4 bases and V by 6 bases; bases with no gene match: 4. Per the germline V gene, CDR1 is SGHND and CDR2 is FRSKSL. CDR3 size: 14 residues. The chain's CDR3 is CASRTGGKSETLYF. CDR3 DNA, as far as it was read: TGTGCCAGCAGGACTGGGGGGAAATCAGAAACGCTGTAT. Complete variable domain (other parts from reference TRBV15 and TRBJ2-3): DAGVTQTPRHEVAEKGQTIILKCEPVSGHNDLFWYRQTKIQGLELLSYFRSKSLMEDGGAFKDRFKAEMLNSSFSTLKIQPTEPKDSAVYLCASRTGGKSETLYFGSGTRLTVL.

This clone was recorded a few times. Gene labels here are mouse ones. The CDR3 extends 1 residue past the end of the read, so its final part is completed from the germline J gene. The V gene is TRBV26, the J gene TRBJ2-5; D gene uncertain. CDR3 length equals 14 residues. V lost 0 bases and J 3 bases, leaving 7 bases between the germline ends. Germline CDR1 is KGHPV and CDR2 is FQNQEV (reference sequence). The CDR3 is CASSLSGQQDTQYF. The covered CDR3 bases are TGTGCCAGCAGTCTGTCAGGGCAGCAAGACACCCAGTAC.

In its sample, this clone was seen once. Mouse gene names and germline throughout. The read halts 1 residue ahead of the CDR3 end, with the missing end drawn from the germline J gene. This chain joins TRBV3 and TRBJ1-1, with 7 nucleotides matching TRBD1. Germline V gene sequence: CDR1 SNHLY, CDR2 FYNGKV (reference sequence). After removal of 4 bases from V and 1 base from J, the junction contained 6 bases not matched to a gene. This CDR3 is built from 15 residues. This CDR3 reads CASSSLQGWNTEVFF. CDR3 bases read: TGTGCCAGCAGCTCCTTACAGGGGTGGAACACAGAAGTCTTC.

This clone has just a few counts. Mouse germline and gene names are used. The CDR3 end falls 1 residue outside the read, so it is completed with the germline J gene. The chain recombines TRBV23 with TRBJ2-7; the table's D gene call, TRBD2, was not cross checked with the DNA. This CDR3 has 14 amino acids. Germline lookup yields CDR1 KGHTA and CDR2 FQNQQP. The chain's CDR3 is CSSSGGGRSYEQYF. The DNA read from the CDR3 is TGCTCCAGCAGTGGGGGGGGGCGCTCCTATGAACAGTAC.